This T cell receptor (beta chain) was documented in a study of cytomegalovirus exposure and HLA in healthy donors. About the research overall: The study placed around 80% of its 350 to 400 genotyped donors in the Caucasian-associated ancestry cluster. Study-level findings and limits: Within an earlier analysis, most TCR beta V segments proved productive either about 87% or about 30% of the time. Later analysis showed TCR association rates varying by HLA locus, highest for DRB1 and lowest for HLA-C. According to the study, approximately 150 TCR beta chains were cytomegalovirus-associated.

Details on this clone: Antigen unknown.

V was pared by 3 bases and J by 11 bases, with 7 bases of the junction left unmatched. The germline gives CDR1 SGHVS, CDR2 FNYEAQ. The CDR3 extends over 14 amino acids. The study ran its PCR with 60 Vbeta and 13 Jbeta primers. Profiling relied on immunoSEQ multiplex PCR, and the TCRdb table lists in-frame clones only, not all of them. This sample has approximately 170,000 clones; about four fifths occur once, and the top ten carry less than 2.5%. The rearrangement joins TRBV7-6 to TRBJ2-5; 12 positions match TRBD1. The specimen was PBMCs. The clonotype was recovered from a woman between 45 and 65 years old in good health and CMV-seronegative. CDR3 in amino acids: CASSLGQGAGEQYF. Written as DNA, the CDR3 is TGTGCCAGCAGCTTGGGACAGGGGGCGGGGGAGCAGTACTTC.